This TCR beta chain originates from a study of early T cells in non-severe SARS-CoV-2 infection. This clonotype was recorded a few times. Antigen unknown. Individual cDNA molecules each received unique molecular identifiers attached to them. TCRdb recomputed calls from the 5' RACE reads with MiXCR, one row per CDR3 protein. The sample records roughly 83,000 distinct CDR3 sequences, approximately 12% being singletons. Study-level findings and limits: A preference for anti-spike CD8 responses marked VDJdb matching, which missed private and CD4 specificities.

The CDR3 covers 13 residues. Germline CDR1 KGHDR, CDR2 SFDVKD. Trimming removed 5 bases at V and 4 bases at J, with 11 bases between. The source of this sequence is an adult who was a healthcare worker with PCR-confirmed SARS-CoV-2 infection or an uninfected control (not recorded which). The sample in question was whole blood, obtained at baseline. V gene TRBV24-1 combines with J gene TRBJ2-7; D is uncertain. CDR3 bases: TGTGCCACCAGTGCCCCCCCAAAGTACGAGCAGTACTTC. Protein sequence: CATSAPPKYEQYF.